This T cell receptor (beta chain) was profiled in a study of blood T cell repertoires in COVID-19 (dated by TCRdb to 2020 to 2022). With regard to the full study: Samples from collaborators originated in the United States, Italy and Spain and spanned both the acute and convalescent phases of COVID-19. The samples were drawn from the first 160 participants of the ongoing ImmuneRACE study and from over a thousand subjects provided by 6 global collaborators. Subjects who had been exposed to COVID-19, were actively infected with it, or had recovered from it provided the deeply sampled blood TCRbeta repertoires that made up the dataset. The material from the prospective study consisted of cDNA or gDNA derived from T cells, B-cell-depleted T cells, or PBMCs. Where available, HLA class I and class II types were taken from metadata supplied by the sample provider and were not determined by assay-based typing. The repertoires were released in a freely available public database intended as a resource for research on the immune response to SARS-CoV-2. Sample metadata almost always included a de-identified subject ID, COVID-19 status, age in years and sex. Study-wide findings and limitations: The amount of clinical and demographic metadata varied by source and participant and was provided uncurated.

Whole blood was collected in K2EDTA tubes by collaborating institutions according to the institutions' own protocols. For TCRbeta analysis, collaborators shipped samples as frozen whole blood, isolated PBMCs, or DNA extracted from either of those sample types. Of note for this clone: No antigen is known for it. Base quality data are lacking; no much larger clone is found one base away.

TCRbeta CDR3 regions were amplified from genomic DNA by means of the immunoSEQ Assay, a bias-controlled multiplex PCR. Per the authors' processing: Within the assay, amplification of reference gene primers was used to estimate how many nucleated cells each sample contained. Sequence reads were collapsed and filtered to measure the absolute abundance of every unique TCRbeta CDR3 rearrangement. For each sample, productive Simpson clonality was calculated as the square root of Simpson's diversity index across productive rearrangements. Entries here come from immuneACCESS through TCRdb and include only in-frame sequences with V and J called. Some clones fail to appear in such tables; in the studies checked, an unresolved V gene covers under half of the shortfall, and the cause of the remainder is unknown. D and trimming come from the DNA, and the V and J calls and clone size come from that table. Within this sample are under 300,000 clones, with around 87% of them counted one time only. Around 3.6% of the sample is taken by the ten largest.

Sequences SGHTA (CDR1) and FQGNSA (CDR2) are obtained from the germline V gene. Taken from cysteine to phenylalanine, the CDR3 has 13 residues. Only the CDR3 part of the read is kept: 39 bases, read in frame from the first base. The germline V end is reduced by 1 base and the J end by 9 bases; junction bases left unmatched: 2. The chain links TRBV7-2 with TRBJ2-3, with 9 central nucleotides matching TRBD2. The sample taken for sequencing was peripheral blood. This clonotype was sampled from a man between 18 and 35 years old with active or convalescent COVID-19. The CDR3 corresponds to CASSLGLAVTQYF. The nucleotide sequence reads as follows: TGTGCCAGCAGCTTAGGACTAGCGGTAACGCAGTATTTT.